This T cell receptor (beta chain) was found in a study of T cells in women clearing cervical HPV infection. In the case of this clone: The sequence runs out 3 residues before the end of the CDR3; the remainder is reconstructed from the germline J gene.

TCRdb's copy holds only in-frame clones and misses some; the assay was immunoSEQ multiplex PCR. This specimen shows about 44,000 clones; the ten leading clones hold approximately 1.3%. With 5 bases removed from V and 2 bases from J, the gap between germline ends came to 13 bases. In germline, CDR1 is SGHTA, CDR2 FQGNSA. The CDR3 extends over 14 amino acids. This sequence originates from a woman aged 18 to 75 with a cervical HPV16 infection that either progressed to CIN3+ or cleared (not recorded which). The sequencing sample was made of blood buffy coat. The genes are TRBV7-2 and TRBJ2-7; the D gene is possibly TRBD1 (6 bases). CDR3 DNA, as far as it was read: TGTGCCAGCAGCCATGGACAGATTCCCTACGAG. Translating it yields CASSHGQIPYE. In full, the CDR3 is CASSHGQIPYEQYF.